Below are 25 T cell receptor beta chains sequenced from a single sample in a study of blood T cell repertoires in COVID-19. Assay: immunoSEQ multiplex PCR; the TCRdb copy retains only in-frame clones and omits some. The repertoire has under 200,000 clones, 70% to 90% of them found once; the top ten carry 20% to 25%. Sequencing input: peripheral blood. The origin of the receptors is a man between 60 and 70 years old with active or convalescent COVID-19.

The chain has TRBV18 and TRBJ1-2; possible D gene TRBD1, 5 bases. The CDR3 has 11 amino acids. Germline V gene lookup returns CDR1 KGHSH and CDR2 LQKENI. Trimming stripped 6 bases from V and 13 bases from J, with 15 bases between. The chain's CDR3 is CASSTDYVVTF. CDR3 bases: TGTGCCAGCTCGACAGATTACGTTGTCACCTTC.

The CDR3 nucleotides are TGTGCCAGCAGCCAAATGGGAGGGCGCGGGCTCGGAAACACCATATATTTT. It codes for CASSQMGGRGLGNTIYF. The chain uses TRBV3-1 (or the pseudogene TRBV3-2) and TRBJ1-3, with no clear D. The CDR3 extends over 17 amino acids. CDR1 is LGHDT, CDR2 YNNKEL, per germline (reference sequence). Between the trimmed V and J ends, which lost 2 bases and 4 bases, there was a span of 18 bases.

With respect to this clone: The identical CDR3 is also encoded by other nucleotide sequences in the sample. The V gene is TRBV30, the J gene TRBJ1-5; possible D gene TRBD1, 6 bases. The CDR3 runs to 14 residues. Deletions cut 3 bases from V and 3 bases from J, with 12 bases between. Germline V CDR1 and CDR2: GTSNPN, SVGIG (reference sequence). CDR3 coding DNA: TGTGCCTGGAGCGTGGGGGCTGACAATCAGCCCCAGCATTTT. Protein sequence: CAWSVGADNQPQHF.

The genes are TRBV5-1 and TRBJ2-3; weak D call: TRBD2 (7 bases). Germline-derived CDR1 and CDR2 are SGHRS and YFSETQ. V lost 0 bases, J lost 3 bases, and 14 bases lay in between. The CDR3 is 16 residues long. In DNA form, the CDR3 reads TGCGCCAGCAGCTTGGATGCGGGGGCTGGGACAGATACGCAGTATTTT. Translation: CASSLDAGAGTDTQYF. Filled out from reference TRBV5-1 and TRBJ2-3, the complete variable domain reads KAGVTQTPRYLIKTRGQQVTLSCSPISGHRSVSWYQQTPGQGLQFLFEYFSETQRNKGNFPGRFSGRQFSNSRSEMNVSTLELGDSALYLCASSLDAGAGTDTQYFGPGTRLTVL.

The gene calls are TRBV5-1 and TRBJ2-2, with D possibly matching TRBD2 (6 bases). CDR3 length: 14 amino acids. The germline gives CDR1 SGHRS, CDR2 YFSETQ. V gave up 1 base and J gave up 3 bases, with 7 bases separating them. The chain's CDR3 is CASSLSSDTGELFF. The DNA for the CDR3 is TGCGCCAGCAGCTTGTCTAGCGACACCGGGGAGCTGTTTTTT.

The chain carries TRBV5-1 and TRBJ2-2; 7 positions match TRBD2. Per the germline V gene, CDR1 is SGHRS and CDR2 is YFSETQ. Unmatched junction bases numbered 17, after V lost 6 bases and J lost 6 bases. The CDR3 length is 17 residues. CDR3 sequence reads: CASTRPHGAAGAGELFF. As DNA, the CDR3 is TGCGCCAGCACCCGACCTCATGGGGCGGCGGGGGCCGGGGAGCTGTTTTTT.

The rearrangement uses TRBV4-1 and TRBJ1-4; 8 bases match TRBD1. Germline-derived CDR1 and CDR2 are MGHRA and YSYEKL. The length of the CDR3 is 15 residues. Losses at the gene ends were 4 bases for V and 12 bases for J; bases not matched to a gene: 13. The CDR3 here is CASSLGQGRRGELFF. In DNA form, the CDR3 reads TGCGCCAGCAGCCTCGGACAGGGCCGGCGGGGCGAACTGTTTTTT.

This clone has only one observation. The rearrangement links TRBV15 to TRBJ1-4, with 8 bases fitting TRBD1. CDR1 is LNHNV and CDR2 is YYDKDF in the germline V gene (reference sequence). The CDR3 length is 15 residues. J lost 4 bases, V lost 1 base, and 2 bases had no gene match. CDR3: CATSRVGTGNEKLFF. CDR3 nucleotides: TGTGCCACCAGCAGAGTGGGGACAGGTAATGAAAAACTGTTTTTT.

The chain employs TRBV10-3 and TRBJ2-1; D possibly corresponds to TRBD1 (5 bases). From germline, CDR1 is ENHRY and CDR2 SYGVKD. This CDR3 region has 15 residues. V lost 2 bases, J lost 4 bases, and 12 bases lay in between. Written as DNA, the CDR3 is TGTGCCATCAGTGAGGGGGCAAGTACGTACAATGAGCAGTTCTTC. Amino acid sequence: CAISEGASTYNEQFF.

CDR3 region: CASSLSETGIREQYF. The CDR3 bases are TGTGCCAGCAGTTTATCCGAGACAGGGATAAGGGAGCAGTACTTC. The V and J genes are TRBV27 and TRBJ2-7; 7 positions agree with TRBD1. The CDR3 loop spans 15 amino acids. Germline trimming cut 0 bases from V and 7 bases from J; bases unmatched to any gene: 9. Looked up from germline, CDR1 is MNHEY and CDR2 is SMNVEV (reference sequence).

The chain links TRBV29-1 to TRBJ1-2; 7 positions match TRBD1. The V and J ends lost 8 bases and 8 bases, in that order; junction bases with no gene match: 14. The CDR3 loop spans 13 amino acids. The germline CDR1 and CDR2 sequences are SQVTM and ANQGSEA. CDR3 sequence: CSTGGGTDLGYTF. Here the CDR3 DNA reads TGCAGCACAGGAGGTGGGACAGATTTGGGCTACACCTTC.

The gene calls are TRBV2 and TRBJ2-4, with 8 positions matching TRBD2. The CDR3 length is 15 residues. Germline-derived CDR1 and CDR2 are SNHLY and FYNNEI. V was clipped by 5 bases and J by 5 bases; unmatched bases: 8. The CDR3 nucleotides read TGTGCCAGCAGTTCGGGGGGGGGCGCCGAAAACATTCAGTACTTC. Encoded protein: CASSSGGGAENIQYF. Variable domain in full (rest from reference TRBV2 and TRBJ2-4): EPEVTQTPSHQVTQMGQEVILRCVPISNHLYFYWYRQILGQKVEFLVSFYNNEISEKSEIFDDQFSVERPDGSNFTLKIRSTKLEDSAMYFCASSSGGGAENIQYFGAGTRLSVL.

The CDR3 nucleotides read TGTGCCAGCAGCCTAAGCGGGGCGGCCCATGGGGAGACCCAGTACTTC. It is translated as CASSLSGAAHGETQYF. The V and J genes are TRBV5-4 and TRBJ2-5; TRBD2 matches at 7 bases. V dropped 4 bases and J dropped 5; count of bases not matched to a gene: 14. Germline CDR1 SGHNT, CDR2 YYREEE (reference sequence). The CDR3 has 16 residues.

The V and J genes are TRBV5-6 and TRBJ2-7, with 9 nucleotides matching TRBD2. Germline V CDR1 and CDR2: SGHDT, YYEEEE. The CDR3 contains 15 residues. V lost 1 base to trimming and J lost 2 bases; unmatched junction nucleotides: 4. The CDR3 protein is CASSLSSGGPYEQYF. The CDR3 nucleotides read TGTGCCAGCAGCTTGAGTAGCGGGGGCCCCTACGAGCAGTACTTC.

This chain uses TRBV2 with TRBJ1-3; TRBD1 aligns across 7 bases. The CDR3 runs 17 residues. The V gene's germline CDR1 is SNHLY and CDR2 FYNNEI. The trim removed 5 bases at V and 5 bases at J, leaving 15 bases unmatched. The CDR3 DNA reads as TGTGCCAGCAGTCCCTTGCGTTCAGGGGGTATTAGAAACACCATATATTTT. Residues: CASSPLRSGGIRNTIYF.

This chain uses TRBV6-1 with TRBJ1-6; D is undetermined. The CDR3 consists of 13 residues. V was pared by 0 bases and J by 8 bases, with 5 bases between. Germline V CDR1 and CDR2: MNHNS, SASEGT. For the CDR3, the DNA is TGTGCCAGCAGTGAAGCGTCTCATTCACCCCTCCACTTT. It translates to CASSEASHSPLHF.

This clone was seen a single time. The chain recombines TRBV11-2 with TRBJ2-3; a possible D gene is TRBD1 (5 bases). Germline lookup yields CDR1 SGHAT and CDR2 FQNNGV. V was pared by 3 bases and J by 8 bases, with 18 bases between. The CDR3 runs to 15 residues. CDR3 residues: CASSFFRTGLFTQYF. The CDR3, as DNA: TGTGCCAGCAGCTTCTTTAGAACAGGTCTTTTTACGCAGTATTTT.

The rearrangement links TRBV5-1 to TRBJ2-3; possible D gene TRBD1, 6 bases. V was pared by 0 bases and J by 0 bases, with 11 bases between. This CDR3 contains 16 residues. Per germline, CDR1 SGHRS and CDR2 YFSETQ. The CDR3 sequence is CASSLDRVTSTDTQYF. The CDR3 bases are TGCGCCAGCAGCTTGGACAGGGTCACTAGCACAGATACGCAGTATTTT. The complete variable domain, with remaining parts taken from reference TRBV5-1 and TRBJ2-3, reads KAGVTQTPRYLIKTRGQQVTLSCSPISGHRSVSWYQQTPGQGLQFLFEYFSETQRNKGNFPGRFSGRQFSNSRSEMNVSTLELGDSALYLCASSLDRVTSTDTQYFGPGTRLTVL.

This clone appeared once. The CDR3 is CASSPGANEKLFF. The CDR3 nucleotides read TGCGCCAGCAGTCCGGGAGCTAATGAAAAACTGTTTTTT. The chain has TRBV5-1 and TRBJ1-4; D unclear. The length of the CDR3 is 13 residues. With 5 bases removed from V and 3 bases from J, the gap between germline ends came to 8 bases. Germline CDR1 reads SGHRS; CDR2 reads YFSETQ.

This clone occurred a few times. The CDR3 protein is CASSPPGEQYF. CDR3 DNA sequence: TGTGCCAGCAGCCCCCCAGGGGAGCAGTACTTC. V and J are TRBV6-6 and TRBJ2-7; D is possibly TRBD1 (5 bases). V was clipped by 6 bases and J by 7 bases, with 10 bases between them. CDR1 and CDR2 from the germline V gene are MNHNY and SVGAGI (reference sequence). This CDR3 is built from 11 residues.

The chain links TRBV5-1 to TRBJ2-3, with 9 bases identical to TRBD1. With V trimmed by 2 bases and J by 4 bases, 8 bases remained unmatched. This CDR3 comprises 16 residues. CDR1 and CDR2 (germline): SGHRS, YFSETQ. The DNA for the CDR3 is TGCGCCAGCAGCTTCGTGCTGGGACAGGGCGCAGATACGCAGTATTTT. Translation: CASSFVLGQGADTQYF.

The chain carries TRBV7-9 and TRBJ1-6, with unresolved D. This CDR3 comprises 12 residues. Germline CDR1 and CDR2: SEHNR and FQNEAQ (reference sequence). Trimming stripped 5 bases from V and 7 bases from J, with 6 bases between. The CDR3 is CASSRENSPLHF. CDR3 coding DNA: TGTGCCAGCAGCCGGGAGAATTCACCCCTCCACTTT.

The chain joins TRBV30 to TRBJ2-1; D unclear. Germline values: CDR1 GTSNPN, CDR2 SVGIG (reference sequence). This CDR3 region has 15 residues. V was trimmed by 3 bases and J by 4 bases, leaving 16 bases between them. CDR3 sequence: CAWSDVLRGYNEQFF. In nucleotides, the CDR3 is TGTGCCTGGAGCGACGTCCTCAGAGGATACAATGAGCAGTTCTTC.

V gene TRBV20-1 combines with J gene TRBJ2-4, with 7 positions matching TRBD2. J was trimmed by 4 bases and V by 3 bases; bases with no gene match: 6. CDR3 length: 14 amino acids. Germline V gives CDR1 DFQATT, CDR2 SNEGSKA (reference sequence). For the CDR3, the DNA is TGCAGTGCTAGTGTTCCGGGGGGAAAAAACATTCAGTACTTC. Amino acid sequence: CSASVPGGKNIQYF.

The V and J genes are TRBV7-3 and TRBJ2-3; 7 bases fit TRBD1. The CDR3 extends over 14 amino acids. The germline V gene has CDR1 SGHTA and CDR2 FQGTGA. The V and J ends lost 5 bases and 4 bases, in that order; junction bases with no gene match: 6. CDR3 nucleotide sequence: TGTGCCAGCAGCCCCTCGACAGGGTCAGATACGCAGTATTTT. Protein sequence: CASSPSTGSDTQYF.